This paragraph reports one TCR beta chain. No antigen is known for it. This sample was taken from a study of beta chain features in type 1 diabetes. The overall study: Regarding age, gender and cell yields, patients proved similar to healthy donors. Findings of the study overall: For Type 1 diabetes patients, all four CD4+ subsets carried TCRB CDR3s that were moderately but significantly shorter. The study found that naive, central memory and Treg TCRB repertoires appeared more similar in patients than in healthy donors.

A sort by CD45RO/CCR7/CD25/CD127/CD95/CD27 yielded CD4+ naive, central memory, regulatory and stem cell-like memory cells. Looked up from germline, CDR1 is LGHNA and CDR2 is YSLEER. The CDR3 covers 15 residues. V was clipped by 2 bases and J by 1 base; unmatched bases: 3. Investigators reverse transcribed all isolated RNA, so they sequenced expressed TCRB transcripts. Here immunoSEQ multiplex PCR was the method, and the copy in TCRdb shows in-frame clones only, minus some. The data hold 150,000 to 200,000 clones, with 8% to 9.5% observed a single time. V is TRBV4-3 and J is TRBJ1-2; 8 nucleotides align to TRBD1. The specimen was central memory CD4+ T cells from blood. The sequence was obtained from a woman aged 18-29 years with type 1 diabetes. The CDR3 spells CASSQSQGDNYGYTF. In nucleotides, the CDR3 is TGCGCCAGCAGCCAATCACAGGGGGATAACTATGGCTACACCTTC.